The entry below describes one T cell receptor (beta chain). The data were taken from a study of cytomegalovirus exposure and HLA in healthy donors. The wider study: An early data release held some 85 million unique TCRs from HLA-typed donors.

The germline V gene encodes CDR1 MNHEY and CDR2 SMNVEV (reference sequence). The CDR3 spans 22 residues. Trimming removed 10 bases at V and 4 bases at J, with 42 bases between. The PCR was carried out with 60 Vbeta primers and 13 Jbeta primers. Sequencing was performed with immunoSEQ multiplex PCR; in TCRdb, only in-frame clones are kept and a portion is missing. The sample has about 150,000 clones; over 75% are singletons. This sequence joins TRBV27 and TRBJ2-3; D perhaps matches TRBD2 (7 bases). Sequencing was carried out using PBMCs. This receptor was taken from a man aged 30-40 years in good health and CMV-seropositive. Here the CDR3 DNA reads TGTGCCACCCCCCTTATATCATCCGTGCGGGAGCGACAGGCTCGGAGTCCAGATACGCAGTATTTT. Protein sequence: CATPLISSVRERQARSPDTQYF.